The T cell receptor (beta chain) described here comes from a study of T cell changes during pregnancy in multiple sclerosis. The V gene's germline CDR1 is MNHNY and CDR2 SVGAGI (reference sequence). The CDR3 totals 15 residues. V gave up 8 bases and J gave up 3 bases, with 17 bases separating them. The repertoire was sequenced with immunoSEQ multiplex PCR; TCRdb's copy has only in-frame clones and lacks some. The table records about 33,000 clones, about 91% of them present only once. V and J are TRBV6-6 and TRBJ2-1, with a possible D match to TRBD2 (6 bases). Source: CD4+ T cells from peripheral blood mononuclear cells, taken in the third trimester of pregnancy. This receptor was identified in a female donor in good health, enrolled as a control in a pregnancy study. The CDR3 loop is CASLTSRDNYNEQFF. The CDR3 DNA reads TGTGCCAGCCTCACCTCGCGGGATAACTACAATGAGCAGTTCTTC.